These 9 T cell receptor beta chains were sequenced from one sample in a study of blood T cell repertoires in COVID-19. Some clones are missing from TCRdb's copy, which holds only in-frame ones; the method was immunoSEQ multiplex PCR. The sample consists of about 230,000 clones, 88% of them appearing once. Sequencing was performed on peripheral blood. Receptors originate from a woman aged 60-70 years with acute or convalescent COVID-19.

This sequence joins TRBV19 and TRBJ2-7, with D maybe TRBD1 (7 bases). CDR1 is LNHDA and CDR2 is SQIVND in the germline V gene (reference sequence). Trimming removed 0 bases at V and 9 bases at J, with 21 bases between. The CDR3 spans 16 residues. As DNA, the CDR3 is TGTGCCAGTAGTATAGAAGTAAGGCAGGGGGGAGATCGGCAGTACTTC. Protein sequence: CASSIEVRQGGDRQYF.

V is TRBV2 and J is TRBJ2-5; a possible D gene is TRBD2 (7 bases). This CDR3 has 15 amino acids. V was shortened by 4 bases and J by 6 bases, with 18 bases between the two germline ends. Germline lookup yields CDR1 SNHLY and CDR2 FYNNEI. CDR3 in amino acids: CASSVGRGLQQTQYF. The CDR3 nucleotides are TGTGCCAGCAGTGTCGGGCGGGGGCTACAGCAGACCCAGTACTTC.

The chain couples TRBV6-2 or TRBV6-3 to TRBJ2-3; 9 positions agree with TRBD2. V trimming: 4 bases; J trimming: 0 bases; junction bases outside the gene matches: 8. This CDR3 spans 17 amino acids. Germline V CDR1 and CDR2: MNHEY, SVGEGT. CDR3 loop: CASSSNSGRTSTDTQYF. The CDR3 nucleotides are TGTGCCAGCAGTTCTAACAGCGGGAGGACTAGCACAGATACGCAGTATTTT.

The chain combines TRBV20-1 with TRBJ1-4; TRBD1 matches 7 bases. The J segment lost 3 bases and the V segment lost 3 bases, leaving 4 bases of the junction unmatched. Germline values: CDR1 DFQATT, CDR2 SNEGSKA (reference sequence). CDR3 size: 14 residues. The CDR3 DNA reads TGCAGTGCTAGTCAGGGGGACTCTAATGAAAAACTGTTTTTT. This encodes CSASQGDSNEKLFF.

DNA of the CDR3: TGTGCCAGCAGCCAACGGCGGCAGGGGGATTATGGCAATCAGCCCCAGCATTTT. Its protein is CASSQRRQGDYGNQPQHF. The chain employs TRBV3-1 (or the pseudogene TRBV3-2) and TRBJ1-5; 7 nucleotides align to TRBD1. CDR3 length: 18 residues. Germline-derived CDR1 and CDR2 are LGHDT and YNNKEL (reference sequence). The trim removed 2 bases at V and 2 bases at J, leaving 12 bases unmatched.

The rearrangement uses TRBV28 and TRBJ2-5; 8 bases match TRBD1. V shed 3 bases and J 5 bases; nucleotides not matched to a gene: 17. Germline-derived CDR1 and CDR2 are MDHEN and SYDVKM. The CDR3 sequence is 18 residues long. CDR3 sequence reads: CASSFSIGGRGQVETQYF. DNA for the CDR3: TGTGCCAGCAGTTTTTCGATCGGCGGCAGGGGGCAAGTGGAGACCCAGTACTTC.

The chain has TRBV7-2 and TRBJ1-5, with no clear D. This CDR3 is 14 amino acids long. CDR1 is SGHTA, CDR2 FQGNSA, per germline. V lost 2 bases, J lost 0 bases, and 5 bases lay in between. The CDR3 region is CASSLHGSNQPQHF. The CDR3 region has the DNA TGTGCCAGCAGCTTACACGGTAGCAATCAGCCCCAGCATTTT. Complete variable domain (other parts from reference TRBV7-2 and TRBJ1-5): GAGVSQSPSNKVTEKGKDVELRCDPISGHTALYWYRQSLGQGLEFLIYFQGNSAPDKSGLPSDRFSAERTGGSVSTLTIQRTQQEDSAVYLCASSLHGSNQPQHFGDGTRLSIL.

This rearrangement joins TRBV19 to TRBJ2-6; 7 nucleotides match TRBD1. Germline lookup yields CDR1 LNHDA and CDR2 SQIVND (reference sequence). This CDR3 has 15 amino acids. With 11 bases clipped from V and 0 bases from J, the junction kept 7 bases outside the gene matches. The CDR3 DNA is TGTGCCGCTTCGGGACAGTTCTCTGGGGCCAACGTCCTGACTTTC. Translating it yields CAASGQFSGANVLTF.

In this sample, this clone turned up a few times. The J gene is TRBJ2-5, the V gene TRBV5-1; 12 positions agree with TRBD2. This CDR3 has 15 residues. Germline V gene sequence: CDR1 SGHRS, CDR2 YFSETQ. The trim removed 5 bases at V and 1 base at J, leaving 3 bases unmatched. CDR3 region: CASRLLAGGQETQYF. The CDR3 DNA sequence: TGCGCCAGCAGATTACTAGCGGGGGGCCAAGAGACCCAGTACTTC.